These T cell receptor beta chains were read from a single sample in a study of cytomegalovirus exposure and HLA in healthy donors. The method was immunoSEQ multiplex PCR; TCRdb's version includes in-frame clones alone and lacks a portion of them. The sample yields approximately 180,000 clones, approximately 78% seen once. The sample taken for sequencing was PBMCs. The receptors were sampled from a woman under 30 in good health and CMV-seronegative. CDR3s include the opening cysteine and the closing phenylalanine or tryptophan. The D gene is left open where the match is weak. Expanded clones get a size class; other rows say once, few or many, or leave the size out.

TRBV19	.	.	TRBJ2-4	CASSTGNIQYF	TGTGCCAGTAGTACAGGGAACATTCAGTACTTC
TRBV7-2	TRBD2	.	TRBJ2-5	CASSLGGLAGRETQYF	TGTGCCAGCAGCTTAGGGGGACTAGCCGGGCGAGAGACCCAGTACTTC
TRBV15	TRBD2	.	TRBJ2-1	CATSRGGGLAGGLSYNEQFF	TGTGCCACCAGCAGAGGAGGAGGGCTAGCGGGAGGATTATCCTACAATGAGCAGTTCTTC
TRBV6-6	TRBD2	.	TRBJ2-1	CASSTGLAARYNEQFF	TGTGCCAGCAGTACAGGACTAGCGGCACGCTACAATGAGCAGTTCTTC
TRBV6-6	.	.	TRBJ2-3	CASLVGGGRTDTQYF	TGTGCCAGTCTCGTAGGCGGGGGCCGCACAGATACGCAGTATTTT
TRBV4-2	.	few	TRBJ2-7	CASSQDEEGYEQYF	TGTGCCAGCAGCCAAGACGAGGAGGGCTACGAGCAGTACTTC
TRBV18	.	.	TRBJ1-1	CASSPVFGSGTEAFF	TGTGCCAGCTCACCAGTATTCGGGAGTGGGACTGAAGCTTTCTTT
TRBV27	.	.	TRBJ2-7	CASGPGGMNSYEQYF	TGTGCCAGCGGTCCCGGGGGAATGAACTCCTACGAGCAGTACTTC
TRBV28	TRBD1	.	TRBJ1-5	CASMEGDRPQHF	TGTGCCAGCATGGAGGGGGACAGGCCCCAGCATTTT
TRBV5-6	.	.	TRBJ2-7	CASSFGTHSYEQYF	TGTGCCAGCAGCTTCGGGACACACTCCTACGAGCAGTACTTC
TRBV19	TRBD2	.	TRBJ2-1	CASSKRTSGRNEQFF	TGTGCCAGTAGTAAAAGGACTAGCGGGAGGAATGAGCAGTTCTTC
TRBV15	TRBD2	.	TRBJ2-5	CATGFGGYQETQYF	TGTGCCACCGGATTCGGGGGGTACCAAGAGACCCAGTACTTC
TRBV19	TRBD2	.	TRBJ2-1	CASSIDGLGAYNEQFF	TGTGCCAGTAGTATAGATGGACTAGGTGCCTACAATGAGCAGTTCTTC
TRBV19	.	.	TRBJ1-1	CASSAPGDTTEAFF	TGTGCCAGTAGTGCCCCAGGGGATACCACTGAAGCTTTCTTT
TRBV10-1	.	few	TRBJ2-6	CASSDPRDFLSGANVLTF	TGCGCCAGCAGTGACCCCCGGGACTTTCTCTCTGGGGCCAACGTCCTGACTTTC
TRBV5-1	.	.	TRBJ2-6	CASSFGGVGANVLTF	TGCGCCAGCAGCTTTGGAGGGGTCGGGGCCAACGTCCTGACTTTC
TRBV2	TRBD1	.	TRBJ2-7	CANRDRGNYEQYF	TGTGCCAACCGGGACAGGGGTAATTACGAGCAGTACTTC
TRBV9	TRBD1	.	TRBJ1-4	CASSVAGTVNEKLFF	TGTGCCAGCAGCGTAGCTGGGACAGTTAATGAAAAACTGTTTTTT
TRBV28	TRBD1	.	TRBJ2-1	CASSIPRQGSSYNEQFF	TGTGCCAGCAGTATTCCCCGACAGGGCAGCTCCTACAATGAGCAGTTCTTC
TRBV30	.	.	TRBJ2-5	CAWSGGGEVQYF	TGTGCCTGGAGCGGCGGAGGTGAGGTCCAGTACTTC
TRBV5-1	.	.	TRBJ2-2	CASSFGARSPDGELFF	TGCGCCAGCAGCTTTGGGGCCCGCAGCCCGGACGGGGAGCTGTTTTTT
TRBV5-6	.	.	TRBJ2-3	CASSARATDTQYF	TGTGCCAGCAGCGCCAGGGCCACAGATACGCAGTATTTT